This T cell receptor (beta chain) was found in a study of blood T cell repertoires in COVID-19. Study context: Material from acute and convalescent COVID-19 was sourced from the United States, Italy and Spain. T cells, B-cell-depleted T cells, or PBMCs supplied cDNA or gDNA.

The authors' processing: Nucleated cell number was recorded as an estimate derived from reference gene primer amplification. Clones were read by immunoSEQ multiplex PCR, and TCRdb kept only the in-frame ones, dropping some. The V and J calls and clone size come from that table; D and trimming were worked out from the DNA. Of under 200,000 clones listed, 65% to 85% are singletons. This TCR came from a woman younger than 45 with acute or convalescent COVID-19. Sequencing was done on a sample of peripheral blood.

The CDR3 spells CATSRDRASDTQYF. DNA for the CDR3: TGTGCCACCAGCAGAGATCGAGCGAGCGATACGCAGTATTTT. This rearrangement joins TRBV15 to TRBJ2-3; D uncertain. There are 14 residues in the CDR3. Deletions cut 0 bases from V and 6 bases from J, with 10 bases between. Germline V gene sequence: CDR1 LNHNV, CDR2 YYDKDF (reference sequence). Full variable domain (remainder filled in from reference TRBV15 and TRBJ2-3): DAMVIQNPRYQVTQFGKPVTLSCSQTLNHNVMYWYQQKSSQAPKLLFHYYDKDFNNEADTPDNFQSRRPNTSFCFLDIRSPGLGDTAMYLCATSRDRASDTQYFGPGTRLTVL.